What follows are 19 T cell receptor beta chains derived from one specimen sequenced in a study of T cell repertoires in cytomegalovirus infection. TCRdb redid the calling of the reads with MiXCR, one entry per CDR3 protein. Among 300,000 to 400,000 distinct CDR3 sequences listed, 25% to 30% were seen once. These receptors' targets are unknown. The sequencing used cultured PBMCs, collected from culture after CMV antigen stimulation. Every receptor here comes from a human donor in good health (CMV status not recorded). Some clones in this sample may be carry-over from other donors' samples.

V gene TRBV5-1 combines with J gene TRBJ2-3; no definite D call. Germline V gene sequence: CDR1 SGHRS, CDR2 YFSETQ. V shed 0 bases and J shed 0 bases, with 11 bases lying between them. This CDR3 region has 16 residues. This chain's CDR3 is CASSLGALTSTDTQYF. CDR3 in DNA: TGCGCCAGCAGCTTGGGTGCTTTAACTAGCACAGATACGCAGTATTTT.

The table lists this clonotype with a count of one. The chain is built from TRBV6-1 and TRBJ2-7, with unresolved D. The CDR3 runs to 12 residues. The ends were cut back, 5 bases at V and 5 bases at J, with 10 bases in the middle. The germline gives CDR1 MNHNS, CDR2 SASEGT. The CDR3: CASSSDPDEQYF. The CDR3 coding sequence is TGTGCCAGCAGTTCCGATCCAGACGAGCAGTACTTC.

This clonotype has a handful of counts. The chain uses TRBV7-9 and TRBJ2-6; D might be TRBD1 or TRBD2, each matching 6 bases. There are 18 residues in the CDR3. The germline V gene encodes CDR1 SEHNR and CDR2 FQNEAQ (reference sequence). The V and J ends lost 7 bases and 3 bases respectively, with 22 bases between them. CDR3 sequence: CASTPVGGRGGGANVLTF. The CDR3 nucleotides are TGTGCCAGCACCCCAGTGGGGGGCCGCGGAGGTGGGGCCAACGTCCTGACTTTC.

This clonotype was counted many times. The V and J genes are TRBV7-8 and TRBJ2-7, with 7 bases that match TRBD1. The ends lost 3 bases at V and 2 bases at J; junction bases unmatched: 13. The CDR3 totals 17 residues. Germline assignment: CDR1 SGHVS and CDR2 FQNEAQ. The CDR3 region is CASSFVGDSLSTYEQYF. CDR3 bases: TGTGCCAGCAGCTTTGTCGGGGACAGCCTATCCACCTACGAGCAGTACTTC.

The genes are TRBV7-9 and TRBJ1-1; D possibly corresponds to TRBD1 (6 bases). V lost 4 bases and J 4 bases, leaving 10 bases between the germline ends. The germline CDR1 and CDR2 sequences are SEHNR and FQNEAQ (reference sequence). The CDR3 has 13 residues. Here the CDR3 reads CASSSTGTTEAFF. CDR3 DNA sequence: TGTGCCAGCAGCTCTACAGGGACCACTGAAGCTTTCTTT.

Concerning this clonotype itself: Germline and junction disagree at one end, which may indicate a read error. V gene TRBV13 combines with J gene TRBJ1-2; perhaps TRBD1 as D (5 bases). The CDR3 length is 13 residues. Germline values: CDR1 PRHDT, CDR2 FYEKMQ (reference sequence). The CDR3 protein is CPSSLGQGDGYTF. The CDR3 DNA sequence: TGTCCCAGCAGCTTAGGGCAGGGTGACGGCTACACCTTC.

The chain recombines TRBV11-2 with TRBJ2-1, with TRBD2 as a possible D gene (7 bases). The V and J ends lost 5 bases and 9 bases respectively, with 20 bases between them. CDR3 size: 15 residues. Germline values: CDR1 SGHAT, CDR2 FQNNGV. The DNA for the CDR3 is TGTGCCAGCAGCACCCCGGGGGGCGGGATTGGTGAGCAGTTCTTC. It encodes CASSTPGGGIGEQFF. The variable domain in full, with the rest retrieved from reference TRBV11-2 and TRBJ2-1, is EAGVAQSPRYKIIEKRQSVAFWCNPISGHATLYWYQQILGQGPKLLIQFQNNGVVDDSQLPKDRFSAERLKGVDSTLKIQPAKLEDSAVYLCASSTPGGGIGEQFFGPGTRLTVL.

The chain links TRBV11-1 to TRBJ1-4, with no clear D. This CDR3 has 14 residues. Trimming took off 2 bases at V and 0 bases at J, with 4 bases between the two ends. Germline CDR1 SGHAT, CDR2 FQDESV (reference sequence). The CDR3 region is CASSLQTTNEKLFF. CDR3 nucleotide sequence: TGTGCCAGCAGCTTACAGACAACTAATGAAAAACTGTTTTTT.

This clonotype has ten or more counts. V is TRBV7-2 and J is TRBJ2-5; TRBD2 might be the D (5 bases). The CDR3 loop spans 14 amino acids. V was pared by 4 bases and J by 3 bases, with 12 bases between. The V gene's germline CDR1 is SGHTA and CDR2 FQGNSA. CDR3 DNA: TGTGCCAGCAGCTCCGGAAGCGGCGAAGAGACCCAGTACTTC. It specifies CASSSGSGEETQYF.

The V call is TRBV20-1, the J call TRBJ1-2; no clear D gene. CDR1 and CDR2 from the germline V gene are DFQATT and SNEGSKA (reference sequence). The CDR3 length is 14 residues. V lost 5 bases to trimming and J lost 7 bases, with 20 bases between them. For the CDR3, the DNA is TGCAGTGCTGATCGGGAGGCCACCCTCCTTGGCTACACCTTC. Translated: CSADREATLLGYTF.

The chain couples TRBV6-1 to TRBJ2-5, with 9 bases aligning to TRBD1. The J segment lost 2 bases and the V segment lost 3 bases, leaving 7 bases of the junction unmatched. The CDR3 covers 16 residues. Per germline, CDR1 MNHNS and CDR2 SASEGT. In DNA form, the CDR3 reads TGTGCCAGCAGTGACTACAGGGGGCAGAATCAAGAGACCCAGTACTTC. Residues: CASSDYRGQNQETQYF.

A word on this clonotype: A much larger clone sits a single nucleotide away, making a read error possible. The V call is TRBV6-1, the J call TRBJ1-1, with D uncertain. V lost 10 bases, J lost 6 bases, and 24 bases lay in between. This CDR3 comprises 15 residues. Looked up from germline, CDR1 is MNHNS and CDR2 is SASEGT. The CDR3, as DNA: TGTGCCACCAAAAGCGATTCTGAAACGAGCGCTGAAGCTTTCTTT. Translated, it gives CATKSDSETSAEAFF.

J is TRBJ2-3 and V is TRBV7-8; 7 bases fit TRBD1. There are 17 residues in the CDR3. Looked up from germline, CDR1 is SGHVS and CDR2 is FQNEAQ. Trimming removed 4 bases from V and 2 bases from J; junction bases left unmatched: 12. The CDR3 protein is CASSSQTGVGLTDTQYF. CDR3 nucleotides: TGTGCCAGCAGCTCACAAACAGGGGTAGGGCTCACAGATACGCAGTATTTT.

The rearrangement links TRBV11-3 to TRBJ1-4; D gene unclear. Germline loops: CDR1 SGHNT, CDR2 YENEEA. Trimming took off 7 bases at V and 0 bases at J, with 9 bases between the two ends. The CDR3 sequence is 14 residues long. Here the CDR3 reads CASIPRATNEKLFF. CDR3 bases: TGTGCCAGCATACCTAGGGCAACTAATGAAAAACTGTTTTTT.

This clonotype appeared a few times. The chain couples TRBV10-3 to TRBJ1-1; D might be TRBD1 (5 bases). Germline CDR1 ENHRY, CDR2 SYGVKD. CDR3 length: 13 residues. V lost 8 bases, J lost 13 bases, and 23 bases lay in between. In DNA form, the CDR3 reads TGTGCCATCCAAGATACACTGGGGACGGGGGGTTTCTTT. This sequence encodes CAIQDTLGTGGFF.

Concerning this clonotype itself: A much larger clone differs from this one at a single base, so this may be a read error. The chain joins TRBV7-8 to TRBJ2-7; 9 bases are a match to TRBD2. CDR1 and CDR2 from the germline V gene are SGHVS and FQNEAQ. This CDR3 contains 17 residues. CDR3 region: CASSLGTPGLAPYEKYF. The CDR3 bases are TGTGCCAGCAGCTTAGGGACTCCGGGACTAGCCCCGTACGAGAAGTACTTC. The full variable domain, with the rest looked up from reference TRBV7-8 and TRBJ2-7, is GAGVSQSPRYKVAKRGQDVALRCDPISGHVSLFWYQQALGQGPEFLTYFQNEAQLDKSGLPSDRFFAERPEGSVSTLKIQRTQQEDSAVYLCASSLGTPGLAPYEKYFGPGTRLTVT.

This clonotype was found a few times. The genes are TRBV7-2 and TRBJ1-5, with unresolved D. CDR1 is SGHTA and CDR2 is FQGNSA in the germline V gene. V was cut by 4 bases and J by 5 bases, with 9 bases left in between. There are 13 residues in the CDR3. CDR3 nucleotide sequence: TGTGCCAGCAGCTCAGAGTATGATCAGCCCCAGCATTTT. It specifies CASSSEYDQPQHF.

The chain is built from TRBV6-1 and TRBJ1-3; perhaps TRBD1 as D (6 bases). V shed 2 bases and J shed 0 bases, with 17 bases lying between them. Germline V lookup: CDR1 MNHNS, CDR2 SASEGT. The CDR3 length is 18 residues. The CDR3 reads CASSEPWQTGTSGNTIYF. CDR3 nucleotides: TGTGCCAGCAGTGAACCTTGGCAGACAGGCACCTCTGGAAACACCATATATTTT.

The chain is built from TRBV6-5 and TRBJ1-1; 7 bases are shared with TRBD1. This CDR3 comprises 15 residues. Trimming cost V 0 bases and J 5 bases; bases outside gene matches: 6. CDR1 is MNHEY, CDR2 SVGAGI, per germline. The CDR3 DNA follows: TGTGCCAGCAGTTACTCGCCACAGGGGAGAACTGAAGCTTTCTTT. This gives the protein CASSYSPQGRTEAFF.